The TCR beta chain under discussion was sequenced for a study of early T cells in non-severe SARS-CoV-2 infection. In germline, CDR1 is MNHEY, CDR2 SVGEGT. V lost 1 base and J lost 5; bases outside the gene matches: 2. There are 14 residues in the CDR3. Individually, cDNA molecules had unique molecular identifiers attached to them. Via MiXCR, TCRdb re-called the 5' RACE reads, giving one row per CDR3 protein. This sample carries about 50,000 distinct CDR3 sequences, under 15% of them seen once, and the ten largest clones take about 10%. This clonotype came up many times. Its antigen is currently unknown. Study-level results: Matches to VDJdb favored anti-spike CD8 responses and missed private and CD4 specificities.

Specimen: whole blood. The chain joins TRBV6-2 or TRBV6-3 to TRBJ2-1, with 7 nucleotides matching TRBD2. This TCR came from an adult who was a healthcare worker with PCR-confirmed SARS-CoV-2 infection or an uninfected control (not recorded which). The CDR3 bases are TGTGCCAGCAGTTACTGGGGAGGGAACAATGAGCAGTTCTTC. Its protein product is CASSYWGGNNEQFF.